A single sample gave rise to the 3 T cell receptor beta chains below, sequenced in a study of identical twins. TCRdb called the 5' RACE reads again in MiXCR, with one record for every CDR3 protein. This sample yields approximately 410,000 distinct CDR3 sequences, of which about 18% are seen a single time; about 12% belongs to the top ten. The material sequenced was naive T cells sorted from blood. The receptors were gathered from a man aged 45-60 years in good health.

The rearrangement uses TRBV4-2 and TRBJ2-5; 7 positions agree with TRBD2. Germline assignment: CDR1 LGHNA and CDR2 YNFKEQ. CDR3 length equals 15 residues. V lost 0 bases, J lost 1 base, and 2 bases stayed unmatched. The chain's CDR3 is CASSQDWEGQETQYF. As DNA, the CDR3 is TGTGCCAGCAGCCAAGATTGGGAGGGCCAAGAGACCCAGTACTTC.

This clonotype turned up a few times. The rearrangement joins TRBV6-6 to TRBJ1-2; possible D gene TRBD1, 5 bases. V gave up 8 bases and J gave up 5 bases, with 12 bases separating them. Germline loops: CDR1 MNHNY, CDR2 SVGAGI (reference sequence). This CDR3 is built from 12 residues. CDR3 loop: CASHSQGYGYTF. CDR3 DNA: TGTGCCAGCCATTCGCAGGGTTATGGCTACACCTTC.

V usage is TRBV7-3 and J usage is TRBJ2-1, with D perhaps being TRBD1 or TRBD2 (6 bases each). The V and J ends lost 8 bases and 7 bases respectively, with 18 bases between them. The germline gives CDR1 SGHTA, CDR2 FQGTGA. The CDR3 is 14 amino acids. The CDR3 is CASAGGAQGNEQFF. CDR3 bases: TGTGCCAGCGCCGGCGGGGCTCAGGGGAATGAGCAGTTCTTC.